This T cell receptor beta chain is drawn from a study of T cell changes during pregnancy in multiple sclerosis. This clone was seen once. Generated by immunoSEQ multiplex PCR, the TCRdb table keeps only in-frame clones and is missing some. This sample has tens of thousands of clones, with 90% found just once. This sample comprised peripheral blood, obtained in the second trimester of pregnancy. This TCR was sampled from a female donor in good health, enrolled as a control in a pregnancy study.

The chain's CDR3 is CASSLVGGLAGETQYF. CDR3 in DNA: TGTGCCAGCAGCTTAGTAGGTGGACTAGCGGGAGAGACCCAGTACTTC. This chain links TRBV7-2 with TRBJ2-5; 11 nucleotides agree with TRBD2. This CDR3 spans 16 amino acids. The V and J ends lost 1 base and 4 bases, in that order; junction bases with no gene match: 5. CDR1 is SGHTA and CDR2 is FQGNSA in the germline V gene.